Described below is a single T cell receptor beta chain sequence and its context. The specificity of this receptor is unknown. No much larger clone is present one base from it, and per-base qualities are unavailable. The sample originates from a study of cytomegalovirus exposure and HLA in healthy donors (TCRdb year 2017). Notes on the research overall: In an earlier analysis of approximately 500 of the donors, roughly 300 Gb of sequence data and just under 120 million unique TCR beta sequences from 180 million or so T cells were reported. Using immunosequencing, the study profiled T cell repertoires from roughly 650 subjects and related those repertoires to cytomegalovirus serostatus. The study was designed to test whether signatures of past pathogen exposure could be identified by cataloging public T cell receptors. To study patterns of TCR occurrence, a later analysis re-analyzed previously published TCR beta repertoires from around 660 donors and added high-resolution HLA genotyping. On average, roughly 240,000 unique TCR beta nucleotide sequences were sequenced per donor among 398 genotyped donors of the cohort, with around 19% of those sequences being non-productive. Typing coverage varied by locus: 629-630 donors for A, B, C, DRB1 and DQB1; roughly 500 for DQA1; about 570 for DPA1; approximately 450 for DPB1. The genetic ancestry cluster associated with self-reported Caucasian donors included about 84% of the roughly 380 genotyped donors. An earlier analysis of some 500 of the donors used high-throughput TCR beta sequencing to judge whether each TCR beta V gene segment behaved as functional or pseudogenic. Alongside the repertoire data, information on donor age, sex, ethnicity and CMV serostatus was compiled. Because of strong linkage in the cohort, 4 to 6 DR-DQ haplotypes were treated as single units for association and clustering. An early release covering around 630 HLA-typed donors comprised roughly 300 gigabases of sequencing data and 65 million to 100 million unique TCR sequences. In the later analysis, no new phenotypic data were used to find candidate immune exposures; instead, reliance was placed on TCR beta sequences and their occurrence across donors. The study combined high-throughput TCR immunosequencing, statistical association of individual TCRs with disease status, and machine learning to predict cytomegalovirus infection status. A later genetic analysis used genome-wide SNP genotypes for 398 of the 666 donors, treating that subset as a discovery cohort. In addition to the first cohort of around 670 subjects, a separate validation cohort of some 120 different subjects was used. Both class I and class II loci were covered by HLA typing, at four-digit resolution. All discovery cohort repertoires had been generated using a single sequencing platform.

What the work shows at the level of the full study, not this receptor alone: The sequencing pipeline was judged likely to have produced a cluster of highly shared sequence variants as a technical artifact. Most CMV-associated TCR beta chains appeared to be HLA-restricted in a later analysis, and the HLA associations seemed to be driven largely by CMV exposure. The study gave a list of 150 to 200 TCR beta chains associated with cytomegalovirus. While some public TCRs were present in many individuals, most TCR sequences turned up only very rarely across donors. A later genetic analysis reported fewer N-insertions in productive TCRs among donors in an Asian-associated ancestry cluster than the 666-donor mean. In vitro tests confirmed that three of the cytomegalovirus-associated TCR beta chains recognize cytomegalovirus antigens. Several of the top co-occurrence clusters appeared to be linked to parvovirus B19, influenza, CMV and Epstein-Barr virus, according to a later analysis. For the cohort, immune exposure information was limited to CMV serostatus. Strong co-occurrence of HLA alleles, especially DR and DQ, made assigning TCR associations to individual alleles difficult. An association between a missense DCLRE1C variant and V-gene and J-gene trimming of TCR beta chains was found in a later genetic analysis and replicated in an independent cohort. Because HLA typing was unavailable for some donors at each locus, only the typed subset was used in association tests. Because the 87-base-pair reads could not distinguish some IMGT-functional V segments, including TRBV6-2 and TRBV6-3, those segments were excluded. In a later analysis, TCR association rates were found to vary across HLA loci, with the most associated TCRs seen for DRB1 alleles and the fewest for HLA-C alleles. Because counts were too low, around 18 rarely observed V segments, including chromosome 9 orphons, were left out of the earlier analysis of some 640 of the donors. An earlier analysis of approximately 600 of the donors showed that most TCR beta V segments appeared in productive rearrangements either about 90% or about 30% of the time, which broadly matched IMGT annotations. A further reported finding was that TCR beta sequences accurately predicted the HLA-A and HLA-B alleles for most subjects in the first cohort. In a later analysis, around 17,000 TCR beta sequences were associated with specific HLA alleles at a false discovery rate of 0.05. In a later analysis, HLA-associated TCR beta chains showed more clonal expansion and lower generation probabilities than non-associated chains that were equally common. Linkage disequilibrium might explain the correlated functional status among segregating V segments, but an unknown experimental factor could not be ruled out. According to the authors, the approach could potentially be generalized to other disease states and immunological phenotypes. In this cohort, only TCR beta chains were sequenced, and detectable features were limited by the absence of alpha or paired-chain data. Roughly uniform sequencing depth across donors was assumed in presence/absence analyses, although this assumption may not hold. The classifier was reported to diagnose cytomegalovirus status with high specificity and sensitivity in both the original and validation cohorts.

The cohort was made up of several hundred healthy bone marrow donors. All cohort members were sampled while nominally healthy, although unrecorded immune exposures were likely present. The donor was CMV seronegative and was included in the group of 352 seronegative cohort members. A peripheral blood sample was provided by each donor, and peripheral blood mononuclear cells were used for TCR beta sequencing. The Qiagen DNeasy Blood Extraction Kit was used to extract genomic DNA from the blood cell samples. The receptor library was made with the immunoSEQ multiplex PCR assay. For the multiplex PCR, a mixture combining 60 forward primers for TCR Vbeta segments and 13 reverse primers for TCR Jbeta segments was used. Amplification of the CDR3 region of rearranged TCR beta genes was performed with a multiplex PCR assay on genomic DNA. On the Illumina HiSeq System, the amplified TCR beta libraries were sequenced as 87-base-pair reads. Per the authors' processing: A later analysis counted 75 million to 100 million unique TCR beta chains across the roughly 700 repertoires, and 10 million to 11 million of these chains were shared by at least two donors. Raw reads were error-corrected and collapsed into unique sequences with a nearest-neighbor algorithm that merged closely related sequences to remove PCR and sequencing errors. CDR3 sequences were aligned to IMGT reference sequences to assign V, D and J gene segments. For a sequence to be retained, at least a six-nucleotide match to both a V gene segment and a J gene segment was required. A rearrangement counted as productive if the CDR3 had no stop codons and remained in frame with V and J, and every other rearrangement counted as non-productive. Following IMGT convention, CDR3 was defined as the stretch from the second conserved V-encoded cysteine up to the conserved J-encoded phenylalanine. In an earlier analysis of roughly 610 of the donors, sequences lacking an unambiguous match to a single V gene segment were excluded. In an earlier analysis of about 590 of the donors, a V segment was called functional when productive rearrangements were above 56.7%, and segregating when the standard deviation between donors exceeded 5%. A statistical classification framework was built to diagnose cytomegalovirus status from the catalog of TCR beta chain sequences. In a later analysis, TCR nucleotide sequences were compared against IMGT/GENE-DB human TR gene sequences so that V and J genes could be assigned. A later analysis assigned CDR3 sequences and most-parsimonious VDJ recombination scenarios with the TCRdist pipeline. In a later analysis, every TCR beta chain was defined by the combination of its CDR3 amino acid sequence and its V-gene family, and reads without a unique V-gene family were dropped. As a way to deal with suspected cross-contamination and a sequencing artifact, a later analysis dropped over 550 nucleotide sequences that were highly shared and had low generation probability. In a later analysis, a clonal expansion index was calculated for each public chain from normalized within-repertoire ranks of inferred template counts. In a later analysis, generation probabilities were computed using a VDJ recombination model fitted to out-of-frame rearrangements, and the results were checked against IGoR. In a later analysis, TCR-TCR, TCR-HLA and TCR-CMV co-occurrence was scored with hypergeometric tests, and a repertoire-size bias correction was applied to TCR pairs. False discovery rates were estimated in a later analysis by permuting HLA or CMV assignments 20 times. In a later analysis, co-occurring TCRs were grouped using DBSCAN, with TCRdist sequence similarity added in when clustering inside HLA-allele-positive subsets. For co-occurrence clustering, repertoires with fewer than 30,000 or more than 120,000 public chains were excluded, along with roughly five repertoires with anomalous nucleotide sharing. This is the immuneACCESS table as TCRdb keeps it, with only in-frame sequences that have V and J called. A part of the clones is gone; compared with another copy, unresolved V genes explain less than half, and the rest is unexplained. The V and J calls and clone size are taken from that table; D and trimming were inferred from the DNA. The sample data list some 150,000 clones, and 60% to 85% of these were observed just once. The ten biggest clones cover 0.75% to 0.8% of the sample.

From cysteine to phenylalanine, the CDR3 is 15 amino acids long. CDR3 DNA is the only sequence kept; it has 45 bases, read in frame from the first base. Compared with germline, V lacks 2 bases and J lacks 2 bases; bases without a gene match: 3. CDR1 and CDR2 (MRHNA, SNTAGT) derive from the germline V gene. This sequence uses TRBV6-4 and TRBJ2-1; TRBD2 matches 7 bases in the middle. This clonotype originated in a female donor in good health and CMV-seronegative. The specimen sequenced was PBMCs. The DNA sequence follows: TGTGCCAGCAGTGACCAGGCGGGAGCCTACAATGAGCAGTTCTTC. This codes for CASSDQAGAYNEQFF.